The next 21 T cell receptor beta chains were all read from a single sample in a study of OX40 agonist ivuxolimab in advanced cancers. The method was immunoSEQ multiplex PCR; TCRdb's version includes in-frame clones alone and lacks a portion of them. Of fewer than 80,000 clones listed, around 85% are singletons. Sequenced material: CD4+ or CD8+ T cells sorted from blood, taken in a trial of the OX40 agonist ivuxolimab. Every receptor here comes from an adult with an advanced solid tumor such as melanoma, head and neck, liver or kidney cancer.

In the case of this clone: In the same sample, other DNA sequences code for this CDR3. The rearrangement links TRBV10-3 to TRBJ2-1; D not certain. The germline V gene has CDR1 ENHRY and CDR2 SYGVKD. V lost 4 bases, J lost 7 bases, and 8 bases lay in between. The CDR3 has 12 residues. CDR3 amino acids: CAISGGSNEQFF. Here the CDR3 DNA reads TGTGCCATCAGTGGGGGTTCGAATGAGCAGTTCTTC.

This chain links TRBV5-1 with TRBJ2-1; D is undetermined. The CDR3 spans 14 residues. Germline CDR1 SGHRS, CDR2 YFSETQ. V gave up 3 bases and J gave up 0 bases, with 7 bases separating them. The chain's CDR3 is CASSWGSSYNEQFF. CDR3 sequence (DNA): TGCGCCAGCAGCTGGGGTAGCTCCTACAATGAGCAGTTCTTC. The complete variable domain, with remaining parts taken from reference TRBV5-1 and TRBJ2-1, reads KAGVTQTPRYLIKTRGQQVTLSCSPISGHRSVSWYQQTPGQGLQFLFEYFSETQRNKGNFPGRFSGRQFSNSRSEMNVSTLELGDSALYLCASSWGSSYNEQFFGPGTRLTVL.

The chain recombines TRBV18 with TRBJ1-1; 7 bases align to TRBD1. The CDR3 covers 17 residues. Germline CDR1 is KGHSH and CDR2 is LQKENI. The junction had 8 bases not matched to a gene; V was cut back by 1 base and J by 0 bases. CDR3 sequence (DNA): TGTGCCAGCTCACCACGGGGGACAGTTACTCTGAACACTGAAGCTTTCTTT. Amino acids: CASSPRGTVTLNTEAFF. Looking up the rest from reference TRBV18 and TRBJ1-1 gives the full variable domain: NAGVMQNPRHLVRRRGQEARLRCSPMKGHSHVYWYRQLPEEGLKFMVYLQKENIIDESGMPKERFSAEFPKEGPSILRIQQVVRGDSAAYFCASSPRGTVTLNTEAFFGQGTRLTVV.

The chain links TRBV5-1 to TRBJ2-3; D uncertain. Germline V CDR1 and CDR2: SGHRS, YFSETQ. With 0 bases removed from V and 2 bases from J, the gap between germline ends came to 4 bases. CDR3 length: 13 amino acids. CDR3 DNA: TGCGCCAGCAGCTTGGGCCTCACAGATACGCAGTATTTT. It is translated as CASSLGLTDTQYF.

For the CDR3, the DNA is TGTGCCAGTAGGAAGAGGACCGAAAACACTGAAGCTTTCTTT. This encodes CASRKRTENTEAFF. The rearrangement uses TRBV19 and TRBJ1-1; D is unclear. The ends were cut back, 6 bases at V and 2 bases at J, with 13 bases in the middle. The CDR3 length is 14 residues. CDR1 and CDR2 (germline): LNHDA, SQIVND (reference sequence).

The chain is built from TRBV6-5 and TRBJ2-7; 11 nucleotides agree with TRBD1. The CDR3 extends over 13 amino acids. Trimming took 2 bases from V and 10 from J; bases not matched to a gene: 4. In germline, CDR1 is MNHEY, CDR2 SVGAGI. The CDR3 DNA reads TGTGCCAGCAGTTACGGGGGACAGGGGGAACAGTACTTC. Translation: CASSYGGQGEQYF.

The rearrangement joins TRBV28 to TRBJ1-1; 8 bases are a match to TRBD1. Germline V CDR1 and CDR2: MDHEN, SYDVKM. Trimming removed 3 bases from V and 5 bases from J; junction bases left unmatched: 5. The CDR3 spans 14 residues. CDR3 loop: CASSFQGARTEAFF. The CDR3 DNA follows: TGTGCCAGCAGTTTCCAGGGGGCGCGGACTGAAGCTTTCTTT. Variable domain in full (rest from reference TRBV28 and TRBJ1-1): DVKVTQSSRYLVKRTGEKVFLECVQDMDHENMFWYRQDPGLGLRLIYFSYDVKMKEKGDIPEGYSVSREKKERFSLILESASTNQTSMYLCASSFQGARTEAFFGQGTRLTVV.

Only a few counts were recorded for this clone. Distinct nucleotide sequences in the sample also encode this CDR3. The chain joins TRBV5-1 to TRBJ2-5, with D perhaps assigned TRBD1 or TRBD2 (5 bases each). Trimming stripped 4 bases from V and 5 bases from J, with 15 bases between. CDR3 size: 14 residues. The germline CDR1 and CDR2 sequences are SGHRS and YFSETQ. The CDR3: CASSLGSGGETQYF. The DNA for the CDR3 is TGCGCCAGCAGCCTGGGGAGTGGGGGTGAGACCCAGTACTTC.

In its sample, this clone was seen once. The chain couples TRBV5-1 to TRBJ2-1; 9 bases fit TRBD2. Trimming took 3 bases from V and 5 from J; bases not matched to a gene: 6. CDR1 is SGHRS and CDR2 is YFSETQ in the germline V gene. The CDR3 covers 15 residues. CDR3 nucleotide sequence: TGCGCCAGCAGCTCCTCGACTAGCGGCCACAATGAGCAGTTCTTC. Its translation is CASSSSTSGHNEQFF.

V usage is TRBV4-1 and J usage is TRBJ1-3; 7 bases are a match to TRBD1. Germline V CDR1 and CDR2: MGHRA, YSYEKL. V gave up 11 bases and J gave up 0 bases; unmatched junction bases: 7. The CDR3 covers 14 residues. CDR3 coding DNA: TGCGCCGGAGGGACAGACCTCTCTGGAAACACCATATATTTT. Protein sequence: CAGGTDLSGNTIYF.

This clone has a single count. The chain is built from TRBV18 and TRBJ2-5, with D perhaps assigned TRBD1 or TRBD2 (5 bases each). This CDR3 has 14 residues. Germline lookup yields CDR1 KGHSH and CDR2 LQKENI. V lost 2 bases, J lost 7 bases, and 14 bases lay in between. The CDR3 sequence: CASSPLGEKTTQYF. The CDR3 DNA reads TGTGCCAGCTCACCATTAGGGGAGAAGACGACCCAGTACTTC.

This clone was counted between two and nine times. The chain joins TRBV14 to TRBJ1-1; 9 bases align to TRBD1. The V gene end was trimmed by 0 bases and the J gene end by 5 bases; junction bases not matched to a gene: 10. The CDR3 runs 17 residues. Germline CDR1 SGHDN, CDR2 FVKESK. CDR3 sequence: CASSQEGMGQGFTEAFF. DNA of the CDR3: TGTGCCAGCAGCCAAGAGGGTATGGGACAGGGCTTTACTGAAGCTTTCTTT.

The chain is built from TRBV6-6 and TRBJ2-2; D remains unclear. The CDR3 runs 12 residues. Germline lookup yields CDR1 MNHNY and CDR2 SVGAGI (reference sequence). With 0 bases removed from V and 4 bases from J, the gap between germline ends came to 0 bases. CDR3 amino acids: CASSYSTGELFF. The CDR3 coding sequence is TGTGCCAGCAGTTACTCCACCGGGGAGCTGTTTTTT.

V is TRBV5-1 and J is TRBJ2-4; D possibly matches TRBD1 or TRBD2 (6 bases each). V dropped 4 bases and J dropped 6 bases, with 17 bases sitting between them. The CDR3 is 15 residues long. The germline V gene encodes CDR1 SGHRS and CDR2 YFSETQ. The CDR3 is CASSGSQGSGNIQYF. The CDR3 DNA sequence: TGCGCCAGCAGCGGCTCACAGGGTAGCGGAAACATTCAGTACTTC.

This clone was seen only a few times. The chain recombines TRBV5-1 with TRBJ2-7; D call uncertain. CDR1 and CDR2 from the germline V gene are SGHRS and YFSETQ. CDR3 length: 13 residues. The ends were cut back, 4 bases at V and 3 bases at J, with 11 bases in the middle. Here the CDR3 DNA reads TGCGCCAGCAGCGTCGACATTCGCTACGAGCAGTACTTC. Translating it yields CASSVDIRYEQYF.

This chain joins TRBV6-5 and TRBJ1-5; 8 nucleotides match TRBD1. The length of the CDR3 is 13 residues. The junction had 15 bases not matched to a gene; V was cut back by 7 bases and J by 16 bases. Looked up from germline, CDR1 is MNHEY and CDR2 is SVGAGI. The CDR3 DNA sequence: TGTGCCAGCACCTCAGGGGCCACAGGGGGAGTTCATTTT. It is translated as CASTSGATGGVHF.

V usage is TRBV18 and J usage is TRBJ2-7; no definite D call. Germline-derived CDR1 and CDR2 are KGHSH and LQKENI. The CDR3 covers 13 residues. V lost 2 bases, J lost 0 bases, and 5 bases lay in between. CDR3 sequence reads: CASSPTYSYEQYF. In DNA, the CDR3 is TGTGCCAGCTCACCAACTTACTCCTACGAGCAGTACTTC.

The chain combines TRBV18 with TRBJ2-7; D is perhaps TRBD1 or TRBD2 (6 bases each). The CDR3 length is 14 residues. V was trimmed by 2 bases and J by 1 base, leaving 9 bases between them. The V gene's germline CDR1 is KGHSH and CDR2 LQKENI. CDR3 region: CASSPEGGSYEQYF. The DNA for the CDR3 is TGTGCCAGCTCACCAGAGGGGGGATCCTACGAGCAGTACTTC.

The chain has TRBV28 and TRBJ1-1, with 10 bases lining up with TRBD1. The CDR3 spans 14 residues. J was trimmed by 4 bases and V by 6 bases; bases with no gene match: 5. The germline V gene encodes CDR1 MDHEN and CDR2 SYDVKM. The CDR3: CASSLTGGGTEAFF. Here the CDR3 DNA reads TGTGCCAGCAGCTTGACAGGGGGCGGCACTGAAGCTTTCTTT.

This rearrangement joins TRBV28 to TRBJ2-3; D remains ambiguous. This CDR3 spans 14 amino acids. V was trimmed by 3 bases and J by 4 bases, leaving 11 bases between them. CDR1 and CDR2 from the germline V gene are MDHEN and SYDVKM. The CDR3 here is CASSLSALADTQYF. The CDR3 DNA sequence: TGTGCCAGCAGTTTGTCAGCGTTGGCAGATACGCAGTATTTT.

V gene TRBV5-1 combines with J gene TRBJ2-1, with D possibly matching TRBD2 (6 bases). Trimming cost V 0 bases and J 0 bases, with 13 bases left between them. In germline, CDR1 is SGHRS, CDR2 YFSETQ. This CDR3 comprises 17 residues. The CDR3 bases are TGCGCCAGCAGCTTGGGCAAGATAGCGGACTCCTACAATGAGCAGTTCTTC. Its protein product is CASSLGKIADSYNEQFF.